This T cell receptor (beta chain) was documented in a study of T cell responses to AZD1222 COVID-19 vaccine. The wider study: Pooling was applied to second doses at about 4 or about 12 weeks.

Concerning this clone: Its target is not known.

Germline CDR1 LNHNV, CDR2 YYDKDF (reference sequence). V was pared by 3 bases and J by 6 bases, with 18 bases between. The CDR3 extends over 15 amino acids. Findings of the study overall: There were mostly white British donors and more females than males, and clonal diversity was possibly underestimated. It was only after the peak T cell response that any repertoires were sampled.

Clones were sequenced by immunoSEQ multiplex PCR, and TCRdb holds only the in-frame ones, with some missing. This table holds tens of thousands of clones, 88% found once. The material sequenced was peripheral blood, taken on day 0 of AZD1222 vaccination. This TCR derives from an adult in good health. The chain combines TRBV15 with TRBJ2-7; the D gene is possibly TRBD1 (5 bases). CDR3 DNA sequence: TGTGCCACCAGCAGTCGAGGCAGGGTGTCGAGCGAGCAGTACTTC. Its translation: CATSSRGRVSSEQYF.